A single sample gave rise to the 9 T cell receptor beta chains below, sequenced in a study of T cells in Graves' hyperthyroidism and ophthalmopathy. Amplification of TCR beta CDR3 regions was performed using RNA transcripts as template. A set of HTBI primers served as the primers for a first-round RT-PCR of the TCR CDR3. From the multiplex PCR reads, TCRdb called clonotypes with MiXCR, one entry per CDR3 protein. The sample has fewer than 350,000 distinct CDR3 sequences, about a sixth seen once. The sequenced material came from blood. The receptor set was obtained from a woman aged 40 to 49 with Graves' ophthalmopathy.

This clonotype was found many times. The chain links TRBV27 to TRBJ1-5, with no clear D. The V and J ends lost 0 bases and 7 bases respectively, with 7 bases between them. Germline CDR1 reads MNHEY; CDR2 reads SMNVEV (reference sequence). The CDR3 has 13 residues. CDR3 DNA: TGTGCCAGCAGTTTATCGCTTCCCCAGCCCCAGCATTTT. Amino acid sequence: CASSLSLPQPQHF.

The chain joins TRBV12-3 or TRBV12-4 to TRBJ2-5, with D perhaps TRBD1 or TRBD2 (5 bases each). The CDR3 loop spans 15 amino acids. The V end lost 5 bases, the J end lost 5 bases, and 18 bases lay between the germline ends. The CDR3 reads CASSAGIWDAETQYF. In DNA form, the CDR3 reads TGTGCCAGCAGTGCCGGGATATGGGACGCTGAGACCCAGTACTTC.

In this sample, this clonotype turned up many times. This sequence joins TRBV6-4 and TRBJ1-2; 9 positions agree with TRBD1. The CDR3 contains 14 residues. V shed 6 bases and J 8 bases; nucleotides not matched to a gene: 10. Germline CDR1 reads MRHNA; CDR2 reads SNTAGT. CDR3 sequence: CASRGSGTGSGYTF. The CDR3 DNA reads TGTGCCAGCAGAGGATCCGGGACAGGGTCCGGCTACACCTTC.

There are many counts of this clonotype. A much larger clone is a single base away; this may be a read error. The V and J genes are TRBV12-3 or TRBV12-4 and TRBJ1-1; no firm D call. V shed 10 bases and J shed 8 bases, with 17 bases lying between them. The CDR3 sequence is 12 residues long. The CDR3, as DNA: TGTGCCAACAGCCGATACCGGGCAGAAGCTTTCTTT. Translating gives CANSRYRAEAFF.

The chain recombines TRBV24-1 with TRBJ2-1; 9 nucleotides agree with TRBD2. Trimming took 4 bases from V and 0 from J; bases not matched to a gene: 3. This CDR3 spans 16 amino acids. Germline V gene sequence: CDR1 KGHDR, CDR2 SFDVKD. The CDR3 DNA follows: TGTGCCACCAGTGACCGTAGCGGGAGCTCCTACAATGAGCAGTTCTTC. It encodes CATSDRSGSSYNEQFF.

This clonotype was picked up many times. The chain couples TRBV6-5 to TRBJ2-7; no definite D call. The CDR3 extends over 11 amino acids. With 6 bases removed from V and 6 bases from J, the gap between germline ends came to 9 bases. The germline CDR1 and CDR2 sequences are MNHEY and SVGAGI. The DNA of the CDR3 is TGTGCCAGCAGAAACCCACTCGAGCAGTACTTC. This gives the protein CASRNPLEQYF.

This clonotype was seen many times. The chain employs TRBV27 and TRBJ2-7; D gene unclear. In germline, CDR1 is MNHEY, CDR2 SMNVEV (reference sequence). The CDR3 consists of 13 residues. Between the trimmed V and J ends, which lost 9 bases and 8 bases, there was a span of 20 bases. CDR3 coding DNA: TGTGCCAGTCTTACAGCCTCCCTTATGAAGCAGTACTTC. Residues: CASLTASLMKQYF.

In its sample, this clonotype was seen many times. V gene TRBV12-3 or TRBV12-4 combines with J gene TRBJ2-5; 7 bases line up with TRBD1. The CDR3 runs 14 residues. The V gene end was trimmed by 3 bases and the J gene end by 2 bases; junction bases not matched to a gene: 3. CDR3 coding DNA: TGTGCCAGCAGTTTCGGGGACAGACAAGAGACCCAGTACTTC. It codes for CASSFGDRQETQYF.

The table lists this clonotype with many counts. CDR3 region: CASNRGGLPGGQKNIQYF. The CDR3 bases are TGTGCCAGCAATCGCGGGGGACTACCCGGGGGACAGAAAAACATTCAGTACTTC. The rearrangement links TRBV6-4 to TRBJ2-4; perhaps D is TRBD1 or TRBD2 (7 bases each). Trimming took off 7 bases at V and 4 bases at J, with 26 bases between the two ends. Germline V lookup: CDR1 MRHNA, CDR2 SNTAGT. The CDR3 has 18 residues.